This T cell receptor beta chain is drawn from a study of CD8 T cells in ankylosing spondylitis. Study-level results: Previous work reported some of these motif variants in the synovial fluid and blood of reactive arthritis. Disease-associated clones were CD8+ and fairly uncommon in peripheral blood.

Libraries for TCR beta were made by quantitative 5'-RACE with molecular barcodes. TCRdb re-called the 5' RACE reads through MiXCR, storing one row per CDR3 protein. The table has about 300,000 distinct CDR3 sequences, more than 9% seen once. This clonotype showed up many times. Its antigen is unidentified. CDR1 is ENHRY and CDR2 is SYGVKD in the germline V gene. The V gene end was trimmed by 4 bases and the J gene end by 9 bases; junction bases not matched to a gene: 9. The CDR3 extends over 15 amino acids. V is TRBV10-3 and J is TRBJ1-6; 7 nucleotides match TRBD1. The clonotype was recovered from a female donor with ankylosing spondylitis or in good health (not recorded which). The sequenced material came from blood, either unsorted or a sorted T cell fraction (not recorded which). The CDR3 is CAISGAGTVGSPLHF. The CDR3 DNA reads as TGTGCCATCAGTGGCGCGGGGACAGTGGGTTCACCCCTCCACTTT.